A selection of T cell receptor beta chains follows, all from one sample in a study of blood T cell repertoires in COVID-19. Only in-frame clones appear in the TCRdb table, and some are missing; sequencing was by immunoSEQ multiplex PCR. The table shows 55,000 to 90,000 clones, with 70% to 85% occurring only once. Input material: peripheral blood. The receptors were sampled from a woman between 70 and 85 years old with acute or convalescent COVID-19. Both conserved end residues are part of each CDR3. D genes are given only for firm matches. Clone sizes are given selectively: once, few, many, or a class where the clone is expanded.

clone_size: few
d_call: -
j_call: TRBJ2-1
v_call: TRBV3-1/TRBV3-2
cdr3_aa: CASSQGEWRSSYNEQFF
cdr3_nt: TGTGCCAGCAGCCAAGGGGAGTGGCGCAGCTCCTACAATGAGCAGTTCTTC

clone_size: once
d_call: TRBD1
j_call: TRBJ1-3
v_call: TRBV11-2
cdr3_aa: CASSLNPGQTGNTIYF
cdr3_nt: TGTGCCAGCAGCTTAAACCCGGGACAGACTGGAAACACCATATATTTT

clone_size: once
d_call: -
j_call: TRBJ1-2
v_call: TRBV7-2
cdr3_aa: CASSYHISNYGYTF
cdr3_nt: TGTGCCAGCAGCTACCACATTTCTAACTATGGCTACACCTTC

clone_size: -
d_call: TRBD2
j_call: TRBJ2-3
v_call: TRBV7-9
cdr3_aa: CASSSIGGAPGTDTQYF
cdr3_nt: TGTGCCAGCAGCTCGATCGGGGGGGCCCCAGGCACAGATACGCAGTATTTT

clone_size: few
d_call: -
j_call: TRBJ1-1
v_call: TRBV11-2
cdr3_aa: CASSPRVSTTNTEAFF
cdr3_nt: TGTGCCAGCAGCCCTCGGGTCAGTACTACGAACACTGAAGCTTTCTTT

clone_size: -
d_call: -
j_call: TRBJ2-6
v_call: TRBV24-1
cdr3_aa: CATSDHPTGTISGANVLTF
cdr3_nt: TGTGCCACCAGTGATCACCCGACAGGAACTATCTCTGGGGCCAACGTCCTGACTTTC

clone_size: few
d_call: TRBD1
j_call: TRBJ2-5
v_call: TRBV2
cdr3_aa: CASITQGQSSETQYF
cdr3_nt: TGTGCCAGCATTACACAGGGACAGTCATCTGAGACCCAGTACTTC

clone_size: -
d_call: TRBD1
j_call: TRBJ1-2
v_call: TRBV2
cdr3_aa: CASSDGTGGDYGYTF
cdr3_nt: TGTGCCAGCAGTGATGGGACAGGGGGCGACTATGGCTACACCTTC

clone_size: -
d_call: TRBD1
j_call: TRBJ2-7
v_call: TRBV24-1
cdr3_aa: CATSDLRTGKNEQYF
cdr3_nt: TGTGCCACCAGTGATTTGCGGACAGGGAAGAACGAGCAGTACTTC

clone_size: -
d_call: -
j_call: TRBJ2-3
v_call: TRBV10-3
cdr3_aa: CAISEEARTDTQYF
cdr3_nt: TGTGCCATCAGTGAGGAAGCGCGCACAGATACGCAGTATTTT

clone_size: -
d_call: TRBD2
j_call: TRBJ2-3
v_call: TRBV4-2
cdr3_aa: CASSQAGTSGSMATQYF
cdr3_nt: TGTGCCAGCAGCCAAGCTGGGACTAGCGGTAGTATGGCTACGCAGTATTTT

clone_size: -
d_call: -
j_call: TRBJ1-5
v_call: TRBV5-7
cdr3_aa: CASSLGPGGNQPQHF
cdr3_nt: TGTGCCAGCAGCTTGGGGCCGGGTGGGAATCAGCCCCAGCATTTT

clone_size: few
d_call: TRBD2
j_call: TRBJ2-3
v_call: TRBV29-1
cdr3_aa: CSVREGTQYF
cdr3_nt: TGCAGCGTTCGGGAGGGTACGCAGTATTTT

clone_size: -
d_call: -
j_call: TRBJ2-7
v_call: TRBV5-5
cdr3_aa: CASTRDSLYEQYF
cdr3_nt: TGTGCCAGCACCCGAGACAGTCTCTACGAGCAGTACTTC

clone_size: -
d_call: -
j_call: TRBJ2-5
v_call: TRBV18
cdr3_aa: CASSPRGEETQYF
cdr3_nt: TGTGCCAGCTCACCACGGGGGGAAGAGACCCAGTACTTC

clone_size: -
d_call: -
j_call: TRBJ1-5
v_call: TRBV21-1
cdr3_aa: CASRDRGGQPQHF
cdr3_nt: TGTGCCAGCAGAGACAGAGGCGGACAGCCCCAGCATTTT

clone_size: -
d_call: -
j_call: TRBJ2-1
v_call: TRBV2
cdr3_aa: CATPIGGALADNEQFF
cdr3_nt: TGTGCCACCCCGATAGGGGGGGCCCTCGCGGACAATGAGCAGTTCTTC

clone_size: -
d_call: TRBD2
j_call: TRBJ2-5
v_call: TRBV18
cdr3_aa: CASSPLAGHKETQYF
cdr3_nt: TGTGCCAGCTCACCCCTAGCGGGGCATAAAGAGACCCAGTACTTC

clone_size: -
d_call: TRBD1
j_call: TRBJ2-1
v_call: TRBV6-5
cdr3_aa: CASGRDRGYNEQFF
cdr3_nt: TGTGCCAGCGGCCGGGACAGGGGTTACAATGAGCAGTTCTTC

clone_size: once
d_call: -
j_call: TRBJ2-1
v_call: TRBV10-3
cdr3_aa: CAISESGRGTNEQFF
cdr3_nt: TGTGCCATCAGTGAGTCGGGCCGAGGGACAAATGAGCAGTTCTTC

clone_size: -
d_call: -
j_call: TRBJ2-1
v_call: TRBV6-5
cdr3_aa: CASRADSIYNEQFF
cdr3_nt: TGTGCCAGCAGAGCAGACAGCATATACAATGAGCAGTTCTTC

clone_size: -
d_call: -
j_call: TRBJ1-4
v_call: TRBV19
cdr3_aa: CASSLGTSATNEKLFF
cdr3_nt: TGTGCCAGTAGTCTCGGGACATCTGCAACTAATGAAAAACTGTTTTTT

clone_size: -
d_call: -
j_call: TRBJ1-5
v_call: TRBV5-6
cdr3_aa: CASSPQAQDPYSNQPQHF
cdr3_nt: TGTGCCAGCAGCCCGCAGGCACAGGACCCATATAGCAATCAGCCCCAGCATTTT

clone_size: -
d_call: -
j_call: TRBJ1-1
v_call: TRBV29-1
cdr3_aa: CSGGLSGGNTEAFF
cdr3_nt: TGCAGCGGGGGTCTGAGCGGGGGGAACACTGAAGCTTTCTTT

clone_size: -
d_call: TRBD2
j_call: TRBJ2-1
v_call: TRBV28
cdr3_aa: CASSTSSGRIGEQFF
cdr3_nt: TGTGCCAGCAGTACCTCTAGCGGGAGGATCGGTGAGCAGTTCTTC

clone_size: -
d_call: -
j_call: TRBJ2-5
v_call: TRBV29-1
cdr3_aa: CSVTAGGVETQYF
cdr3_nt: TGCAGCGTGACCGCCGGCGGGGTGGAGACCCAGTACTTC

clone_size: few
d_call: -
j_call: TRBJ2-1
v_call: TRBV9
cdr3_aa: CASSPRGNSYNEQFF
cdr3_nt: TGTGCCAGCAGCCCCCGCGGGAACTCCTACAATGAGCAGTTCTTC

clone_size: -
d_call: -
j_call: TRBJ2-3
v_call: TRBV21-1
cdr3_aa: CASSKVAGQTLTDTQYF
cdr3_nt: TGTGCCAGCAGCAAAGTCGCAGGACAAACCCTCACAGATACGCAGTATTTT

clone_size: -
d_call: TRBD1
j_call: TRBJ2-5
v_call: TRBV11-2
cdr3_aa: CASSSGQGAYF
cdr3_nt: TGTGCCAGCAGCTCGGGACAGGGAGCTTACTTC

clone_size: -
d_call: -
j_call: TRBJ2-2
v_call: TRBV28
cdr3_aa: CASRAPAGGRNTGELFF
cdr3_nt: TGTGCCAGCAGAGCCCCTGCAGGAGGGAGGAACACCGGGGAGCTGTTTTTT

clone_size: -
d_call: TRBD1
j_call: TRBJ1-2
v_call: TRBV9
cdr3_aa: CASSVQDRAAYGYTF
cdr3_nt: TGTGCCAGCAGCGTACAAGACAGGGCTGCTTATGGCTACACCTTC

clone_size: -
d_call: TRBD1
j_call: TRBJ2-3
v_call: TRBV13
cdr3_aa: CASTTQGVMSTDTQYF
cdr3_nt: TGTGCCAGCACAACCCAGGGGGTGATGAGCACAGATACGCAGTATTTT

clone_size: -
d_call: TRBD1
j_call: TRBJ1-2
v_call: TRBV3-1/TRBV3-2
cdr3_aa: CASSQTDREYGYTF
cdr3_nt: TGTGCCAGCAGCCAGACGGACAGGGAATATGGCTACACCTTC

clone_size: -
d_call: TRBD1
j_call: TRBJ1-4
v_call: TRBV27
cdr3_aa: CASRESTGANEKLFF
cdr3_nt: TGTGCCAGCAGGGAATCGACAGGGGCTAATGAAAAACTGTTTTTT

clone_size: -
d_call: -
j_call: TRBJ1-1
v_call: TRBV2
cdr3_aa: CASSTLHFGTEAFF
cdr3_nt: TGTGCCAGCAGCACCCTACATTTCGGGACTGAAGCTTTCTTT

clone_size: -
d_call: TRBD2
j_call: TRBJ2-3
v_call: TRBV28
cdr3_aa: CASRRLAGGSDTQYF
cdr3_nt: TGTGCCAGCAGGCGACTAGCGGGAGGATCAGATACGCAGTATTTT

clone_size: -
d_call: -
j_call: TRBJ2-3
v_call: TRBV9
cdr3_aa: CASSVQADTQYF
cdr3_nt: TGTGCCAGCAGCGTACAGGCAGATACGCAGTATTTT

clone_size: once
d_call: TRBD1
j_call: TRBJ1-5
v_call: TRBV2
cdr3_aa: CASSEGQRFYQPQHF
cdr3_nt: TGTGCCAGCAGTGAGGGACAGCGGTTTTATCAGCCCCAGCATTTT

clone_size: -
d_call: -
j_call: TRBJ2-1
v_call: TRBV5-4
cdr3_aa: CASSSGQYNEQFF
cdr3_nt: TGTGCCAGCAGCTCTGGACAGTACAATGAGCAGTTCTTC

clone_size: -
d_call: TRBD1
j_call: TRBJ2-3
v_call: TRBV19
cdr3_aa: CASSTRTGDTDTQYF
cdr3_nt: TGTGCCAGTAGTACAAGGACAGGGGACACAGATACGCAGTATTTT

clone_size: -
d_call: -
j_call: TRBJ2-7
v_call: TRBV19
cdr3_aa: CASSSVGGTADYEQYF
cdr3_nt: TGTGCCAGTAGTAGCGTTGGAGGGACTGCGGACTACGAGCAGTACTTC

clone_size: -
d_call: -
j_call: TRBJ1-1
v_call: TRBV5-1
cdr3_aa: CASSLRAGGQDTEAFF
cdr3_nt: TGCGCCAGCAGCTTGAGGGCCGGGGGGCAGGACACTGAAGCTTTCTTT